This T cell receptor beta chain was profiled in a study of Ad26.COV2.S vaccination and SARS-CoV-2 variants. Background on the study: Ad26.COV2.S was injected intramuscularly once or twice, 56 days apart. Findings and limits, study-wide: Vaccinees and placebo recipients showed similar non-spike TCR breadth. Reported findings describe substantial breadth in spike-specific CD8+ and CD4+ T cell responses following vaccination.

Data came from immunoSEQ multiplex PCR; TCRdb stores just in-frame clones and leaves some out. Of more than 300,000 clones in the sample, around 89% were seen once. Germline lookup yields CDR1 MRHNA and CDR2 SNTAGT. V shed 0 bases and J 9 bases; nucleotides not matched to a gene: 4. The CDR3 runs to 15 residues. Treatment noted: roughly 18 received Ad26.COV2.S at low or high dose, single or two shots; five or six received placebo; per-sample allocation not given. Sampling took place 63 days after the first vaccine or placebo injection. At a Boston site, the person donating was an adult of 18-55 years. This clone was seen more than once but under ten times. The antigen is undetermined.

This TCR was recovered from a person between 18 and 59 years old who received the Ad26.COV2.S COVID-19 vaccine or a placebo. The chain couples TRBV6-4 to TRBJ1-6; TRBD1 matches 8 bases. Here the sequenced sample was peripheral blood, taken in a trial of Ad26.COV2.S vaccine versus placebo. In DNA form, the CDR3 reads TGTGCCAGCAGTGACTCGGGACAGGTGACTTCACCCCTCCACTTT. Its translation: CASSDSGQVTSPLHF.